This T cell receptor (beta chain) was identified in a study of shared clonotypes between healthy human individuals. The study, taken as a whole, reports: What rarefaction showed was incomplete sorted-subset sequencing despite large depth.

Germline lookup yields CDR1 SGHTA and CDR2 FQGNSA. The V segment lost 2 bases and the J segment 1 base; nucleotides outside the gene matches: 11. There are 17 residues in the CDR3. The repertoire was sequenced with immunoSEQ multiplex PCR; TCRdb's copy has only in-frame clones and lacks some. The sample includes under 1,100,000 clones, around four fifths of them seen just once. About this clone itself: What it recognizes is unknown.

Both subsets, CD45RA+ naive and CD45RA-negative memory, were split from the CD4+ cells. The genes are TRBV7-2 and TRBJ2-7; 7 nucleotides align to TRBD1. The clonotype originates from a man younger than 35 in good health. Input material: memory CD4+ T cells sorted from blood. Specified subset: CD45RA-negative fraction. CDR3 in amino acids: CASSLFPRGQRSYEQYF. The CDR3 region has the DNA TGTGCCAGCAGCTTATTTCCTCGGGGACAGAGATCCTACGAGCAGTACTTC. Full variable domain (remainder filled in from reference TRBV7-2 and TRBJ2-7): GAGVSQSPSNKVTEKGKDVELRCDPISGHTALYWYRQSLGQGLEFLIYFQGNSAPDKSGLPSDRFSAERTGGSVSTLTIQRTQQEDSAVYLCASSLFPRGQRSYEQYFGPGTRLTVT.